A selection of T cell receptor beta chains follows, all from one sample in a study of blood T cells in healthy people across ages. Via MiXCR, TCRdb re-called the 5' RACE reads, giving one row per CDR3 protein. This table holds just over 1 million distinct CDR3 sequences, over 35% found once. The sequenced material came from blood. The receptors derive from an older woman in good health. The CDR3 runs from the conserved cysteine through the conserved F or W. Each record gives: V gene, clone size, J gene, CDR3 protein. Rows may omit the clone size; those that give it use once, few, many or a size class.

TRBV4-1	few	TRBJ2-1	CASSPIVRSGTYNEQFF
TRBV7-2	NA	TRBJ2-1	CASSFVAGDYNEQFF
TRBV9	NA	NA	CASSSRTGESETQYF
TRBV9	NA	TRBJ2-2	CASSGGGSRELFF
TRBV15	NA	TRBJ2-3	CATSRDPGGADTQYF
TRBV9	NA	TRBJ2-5	CASSLDGAGKSEIQYF
TRBV20-1	NA	TRBJ1-5	CSARKDGVEPQHF
TRBV5-1	NA	TRBJ1-2	CASSLGTGVPNYGYTF
TRBV9	NA	TRBJ2-3	CASSESSVADTQYF
TRBV30	NA	TRBJ2-1	CAWSGRVEEQFF
TRBV6-1	NA	TRBJ2-3	CASSGEGQYYTDTQYF
TRBV5-1	NA	TRBJ2-7	CASSLGGQGGSDEQYF
TRBV10-3	many	TRBJ2-7	CAITQGPSDEQYF
TRBV5-6	few	TRBJ2-1	CASSVGLGQFF
TRBV7-9	NA	TRBJ2-7	CASSLQGLGQGVMYF
TRBV9	NA	TRBJ2-4	CASSVATQGASIQYF
TRBV5-1	few	TRBJ2-3	CASSLYGGGTDTQYF
TRBV20-1	many	TRBJ2-7	CSARDRTSYEQYF
TRBV7-9	NA	TRBJ2-7	CASSLENRRQGGEQYF
TRBV7-3	few	TRBJ2-7	CASSSGAGRNEQYF